These 30 T cell receptor beta chains were sequenced from one sample in a study of blood T cell repertoires in COVID-19. The protocol was immunoSEQ multiplex PCR, while the TCRdb copy is restricted to in-frame clones and leaves out a portion. The sample lists fewer than 25,000 clones, roughly 87% seen once, with almost 8.5% in the top ten. Sequenced input: peripheral blood. These receptors originate from a human donor in a cohort sampled during active COVID-19. The donor label of this sample is uncertain.

V and J are TRBV25-1 and TRBJ2-5; 7 bases match TRBD1. This CDR3 has 15 amino acids. The V segment lost 3 bases and the J segment 6 bases; nucleotides outside the gene matches: 10. The V gene's germline CDR1 is MGHDK and CDR2 SYGVNS. The CDR3 loop reads CASSDLTGSRKTQYF. The CDR3, as DNA: TGTGCCAGCAGTGACTTGACAGGGTCGCGGAAGACCCAGTACTTC.

The chain carries TRBV15 and TRBJ1-3; the D gene is possibly TRBD1 (5 bases). V shed 5 bases and J shed 4 bases, with 9 bases lying between them. This CDR3 comprises 13 residues. The germline CDR1 and CDR2 sequences are LNHNV and YYDKDF (reference sequence). The CDR3 spells CATSSQGGNTIYF. CDR3 DNA: TGTGCCACCAGCTCGCAGGGAGGAAACACCATATATTTT.

The chain joins TRBV9 to TRBJ2-2; TRBD2 is a possible D gene (6 bases). Trimming removed 0 bases at V and 5 bases at J, with 14 bases between. The length of the CDR3 is 16 residues. Germline CDR1 SGDLS, CDR2 YYNGEE. Written as DNA, the CDR3 is TGTGCCAGCAGCGTAGTTGACCGGCGGGGTACCGGGGAGCTGTTTTTT. Protein sequence: CASSVVDRRGTGELFF.

The rearrangement links TRBV19 to TRBJ2-3, with TRBD1 as a possible D gene (5 bases). This CDR3 region has 16 residues. Between the trimmed V and J ends, which lost 3 bases and 4 bases, there was a span of 17 bases. Germline CDR1 reads LNHDA; CDR2 reads SQIVND (reference sequence). This CDR3 reads CASSMQGGGVADTQYF. The CDR3, as DNA: TGTGCCAGTAGTATGCAGGGCGGCGGAGTAGCAGATACGCAGTATTTT.

The chain uses TRBV10-2 and TRBJ1-2; the D gene is possibly TRBD1 (5 bases). CDR1 and CDR2 (germline): WSHSY, SAAADI. V was cut by 0 bases and J by 3 bases, with 8 bases left in between. CDR3 length: 14 amino acids. The CDR3 coding sequence is TGCGCCAGCAGTGAGTCCGGGGGACACTATGGCTACACCTTC. It codes for CASSESGGHYGYTF.

J is TRBJ1-5 and V is TRBV28, with 8 bases matching TRBD1. V shed 2 bases, J shed 0 bases, and the junction held 3 bases outside the gene matches. Germline assignment: CDR1 MDHEN and CDR2 SYDVKM. The CDR3 has 16 residues. CDR3 in amino acids: CASSLGTGGSNQPQHF. For the CDR3, the DNA is TGTGCCAGCAGTTTAGGGACAGGTGGTAGCAATCAGCCCCAGCATTTT.

The gene calls are TRBV6-6 and TRBJ2-7, with 9 nucleotides matching TRBD1. Germline assignment: CDR1 MNHNY and CDR2 SVGAGI (reference sequence). J lost 0 bases, V lost 5 bases, and 5 bases had no gene match. The CDR3 extends over 15 amino acids. This CDR3 is CASSIGQGYSYEQYF. The DNA of the CDR3 is TGTGCCAGCAGTATAGGACAGGGGTACTCCTACGAGCAGTACTTC.

This chain links TRBV5-1 with TRBJ1-1; 8 bases are shared with TRBD1. With 5 bases clipped from V and 1 base from J, the junction kept 1 base outside the gene matches. Per germline, CDR1 SGHRS and CDR2 YFSETQ. The CDR3 runs to 13 residues. Here the CDR3 reads CASRGQGNTEAFF. The CDR3 DNA follows: TGCGCCAGCAGAGGACAGGGGAACACTGAAGCTTTCTTT.

The chain joins TRBV7-2 to TRBJ2-7, with TRBD1 matching over 7 bases. Germline V gives CDR1 SGHTA, CDR2 FQGNSA. This CDR3 comprises 15 residues. V was clipped by 1 base and J by 4 bases; unmatched bases: 7. CDR3 DNA sequence: TGTGCCAGCAGCTTAGTGCCCGGGACAGAGTACGAGCAGTACTTC. Its protein is CASSLVPGTEYEQYF.

The chain is built from TRBV27 and TRBJ2-1; perhaps TRBD2 as D (5 bases). Per germline, CDR1 MNHEY and CDR2 SMNVEV (reference sequence). CDR3 length: 15 amino acids. V lost 5 bases, J lost 2 bases, and 13 bases lay in between. The CDR3 spells CASSPERNAYNEQFF. The DNA of the CDR3 is TGTGCCAGCAGTCCCGAGCGGAACGCCTACAATGAGCAGTTCTTC.

CDR3 amino acids: CASSPPPPGELFF. CDR3 DNA: TGTGCCAGCTCACCACCCCCTCCGGGGGAGCTGTTTTTT. This chain joins TRBV18 and TRBJ2-2; D is undetermined. Per germline, CDR1 KGHSH and CDR2 LQKENI. CDR3 length: 13 residues. The germline V and J ends were trimmed by 0 bases and 8 bases, with 7 bases remaining between them. The complete variable domain, with remaining parts taken from reference TRBV18 and TRBJ2-2, reads NAGVMQNPRHLVRRRGQEARLRCSPMKGHSHVYWYRQLPEEGLKFMVYLQKENIIDESGMPKERFSAEFPKEGPSILRIQQVVRGDSAAYFCASSPPPPGELFFGEGSRLTVL.

The V call is TRBV5-8, the J call TRBJ1-1; D is possibly TRBD1 (5 bases). Germline V gene lookup returns CDR1 SGHTS and CDR2 YDEGEE. V was shortened by 6 bases and J by 0 bases, with 15 bases between the two germline ends. CDR3 length: 15 amino acids. CDR3 coding DNA: TGTGCCAGCACCCCCGCTCGGGGGATGAACACTGAAGCTTTCTTT. Its protein product is CASTPARGMNTEAFF. The full variable domain, completed using reference TRBV5-8 and TRBJ1-1, is EAGVTQSPTHLIKTRGQQATLRCSPISGHTSVYWYQQALGLGLQFLLWYDEGEERNRGNFPPRFSGRQFPNYSSELNVNALELEDSALYLCASTPARGMNTEAFFGQGTRLTVV.

This clone was observed a single time. This chain links TRBV28 with TRBJ1-5; the match to TRBD1 covers 9 bases. Losses at the gene ends were 6 bases for V and 4 bases for J; bases not matched to a gene: 10. The CDR3 loop spans 16 amino acids. Germline V gene lookup returns CDR1 MDHEN and CDR2 SYDVKM. The CDR3: CASSSQRDRVNQPQHF. The CDR3, as DNA: TGTGCCAGCAGCTCCCAACGGGACAGGGTTAATCAGCCCCAGCATTTT.

The chain is built from TRBV2 and TRBJ2-7; D unclear. Germline CDR1 reads SNHLY; CDR2 reads FYNNEI. V gave up 6 bases and J gave up 3 bases, with 12 bases separating them. The CDR3 sequence is 13 residues long. The CDR3, as DNA: TGTGCCAGCAGAGCCCGACTCGTCTACGAGCAGTACTTC. Encoded protein: CASRARLVYEQYF.

Sample share makes this clone medium-sized. This chain connects TRBV5-1 to TRBJ2-2; 11 bases align to TRBD2. The CDR3 contains 16 residues. The trim removed 4 bases at V and 1 base at J, leaving 3 bases unmatched. Germline-derived CDR1 and CDR2 are SGHRS and YFSETQ. The CDR3 region is CASSPLAGGNTGELFF. DNA for the CDR3: TGCGCCAGCAGCCCTCTAGCGGGAGGGAACACCGGGGAGCTGTTTTTT. The variable domain in full, completed from reference TRBV5-1 and TRBJ2-2, reads KAGVTQTPRYLIKTRGQQVTLSCSPISGHRSVSWYQQTPGQGLQFLFEYFSETQRNKGNFPGRFSGRQFSNSRSEMNVSTLELGDSALYLCASSPLAGGNTGELFFGEGSRLTVL.

The gene calls are TRBV5-1 and TRBJ2-2; 10 nucleotides agree with TRBD2. CDR1 is SGHRS, CDR2 YFSETQ, per germline. The CDR3 has 16 amino acids. V lost 1 base, J lost 4 bases, and 4 bases stayed unmatched. CDR3 sequence reads: CASSLTGLASTGELFF. The CDR3 DNA reads as TGCGCCAGCAGCTTGACGGGACTAGCGAGCACCGGGGAGCTGTTTTTT.

V usage is TRBV11-3 and J usage is TRBJ2-5; D is ambiguous. Looked up from germline, CDR1 is SGHNT and CDR2 is YENEEA. CDR3 length: 14 residues. Trimming took off 4 bases at V and 4 bases at J, with 13 bases between the two ends. CDR3 residues: CASSSRSSGETQYF. The CDR3 DNA reads TGTGCCAGCAGCTCCCGGAGTAGTGGAGAGACCCAGTACTTC.

This sequence joins TRBV23-1 and TRBJ2-2; D perhaps matches TRBD1 (6 bases). TRBV23-1 is known as an ORF, though its function is uncertain. Trimming took 7 bases from V and 7 from J, leaving 22 bases between them. The CDR3 is 16 amino acids. The CDR3 loop reads CASTEDRPKLNGELFF. The CDR3 nucleotides read TGCGCCAGCACTGAAGACAGGCCCAAACTTAACGGGGAGCTGTTTTTT.

This clone has just a few counts. The rearrangement uses TRBV7-8 and TRBJ2-2; 7 bases match TRBD1. Germline V gene sequence: CDR1 SGHVS, CDR2 FQNEAQ. The CDR3 is made up of 13 amino acids. Trimming cost V 6 bases and J 5 bases; bases outside gene matches: 3. CDR3 sequence reads: CASSPQGTGELFF. Here the CDR3 DNA reads TGTGCCAGCAGTCCACAGGGGACCGGGGAGCTGTTTTTT.

The rearrangement joins TRBV18 to TRBJ2-2, with 8 bases matching TRBD2. Germline CDR1 and CDR2: KGHSH and LQKENI. J gave up 0 bases and V 3 bases, and 6 bases lay outside the gene matches. The length of the CDR3 is 17 residues. The CDR3 bases are TGTGCCAGCTCACCTTCGGCAGCGGGAGCGAACACCGGGGAGCTGTTTTTT. This sequence encodes CASSPSAAGANTGELFF.

The CDR3: CASSRGSGERKFF. The CDR3 DNA follows: TGTGCCAGCAGCCGCGGCTCGGGAGAGCGTAAGTTCTTC. The chain links TRBV5-4 to TRBJ2-1; D may be TRBD2 (6 bases). The CDR3 runs 13 residues. CDR1 SGHNT and CDR2 YYREEE come from the germline V gene (reference sequence). The V end was cut by 4 bases, the J end by 14 bases, with 19 bases between.

About this clone itself: Different DNA sequences within this sample yield the same CDR3. The chain has TRBV5-1 and TRBJ2-7; 10 bases map to TRBD2. The CDR3 loop spans 14 amino acids. CDR1 SGHRS and CDR2 YFSETQ come from the germline V gene. The junction had 3 bases not matched to a gene; V was cut back by 2 bases and J by 4 bases. In nucleotides, the CDR3 is TGCGCCAGCAGCTTATCTAGCGGGAGTTACGAGCAGTACTTC. Protein sequence: CASSLSSGSYEQYF.

This sequence joins TRBV2 and TRBJ1-1; D gene uncertain. Trimming took 4 bases from V and 4 from J, leaving 16 bases between them. From germline, CDR1 is SNHLY and CDR2 FYNNEI. This CDR3 has 15 residues. CDR3 amino acids: CASSGSVRSGTEAFF. CDR3 nucleotide sequence: TGTGCCAGCAGTGGGTCAGTTCGTTCGGGCACTGAAGCTTTCTTT.

The CDR3 DNA reads as TGTGCCAGCTCACCAAACACGTTAGCGGGAGGCAGTTACAATGAGCAGTTCTTC. Protein sequence: CASSPNTLAGGSYNEQFF. The V call is TRBV18, the J call TRBJ2-1, with 10 bases matching TRBD2. The germline V gene has CDR1 KGHSH and CDR2 LQKENI. After removal of 2 bases from V and 4 bases from J, the junction contained 11 bases not matched to a gene. This CDR3 region has 18 residues.

This sequence joins TRBV24-1 and TRBJ1-1; 7 bases line up with TRBD1. The J segment lost 8 bases and the V segment lost 4 bases, leaving 3 bases of the junction unmatched. This CDR3 contains 12 residues. The germline V gene encodes CDR1 KGHDR and CDR2 SFDVKD. This CDR3 is CATSDAGQEAFF. The DNA for the CDR3 is TGTGCCACCAGTGACGCGGGACAGGAAGCTTTCTTT.

Of note for this clone: One end of the junction does not line up with germline, which may come from a read error. The rearrangement uses TRBV29-1 and TRBJ2-7, with D perhaps TRBD2 (5 bases). Germline V CDR1 and CDR2: SQVTM, ANQGSEA. The CDR3 runs 16 residues. The CDR3 DNA sequence: TGCAGCGTTGAAGATCGAAGGGTAGAGGGAGTCTACGGGCAGTACTTC. It translates to CSVEDRRVEGVYGQYF.

V usage is TRBV6-4 and J usage is TRBJ2-7; 7 positions agree with TRBD2. The length of the CDR3 is 14 residues. From germline, CDR1 is MRHNA and CDR2 SNTAGT. Trimming took 9 bases from V and 3 from J; bases not matched to a gene: 11. Here the CDR3 reads CAREAPASGYEQYF. In nucleotides, the CDR3 is TGTGCCAGGGAAGCTCCGGCTAGCGGCTACGAGCAGTACTTC.

This chain connects TRBV7-2 to TRBJ1-1; D gene unclear. This CDR3 is built from 13 residues. Trimming cost V 1 base and J 6 bases, with 9 bases left between them. CDR1 is SGHTA and CDR2 is FQGNSA in the germline V gene. This CDR3 reads CASSLVVNSEAFF. In nucleotides, the CDR3 is TGTGCCAGCAGCTTAGTTGTCAACTCTGAAGCTTTCTTT.

This clone showed up just once. The rearrangement links TRBV5-1 to TRBJ2-1; D is uncertain. This CDR3 has 14 amino acids. Trimming removed 3 bases at V and 2 bases at J, with 9 bases between. Germline assignment: CDR1 SGHRS and CDR2 YFSETQ. CDR3 nucleotide sequence: TGCGCCAGCAGCTACAGCAGTGCCTACAATGAGCAGTTCTTC. Translation: CASSYSSAYNEQFF. The variable domain in full, completed from reference TRBV5-1 and TRBJ2-1, reads KAGVTQTPRYLIKTRGQQVTLSCSPISGHRSVSWYQQTPGQGLQFLFEYFSETQRNKGNFPGRFSGRQFSNSRSEMNVSTLELGDSALYLCASSYSSAYNEQFFGPGTRLTVL.

V usage is TRBV3-1 (or the pseudogene TRBV3-2) and J usage is TRBJ2-2; 8 nucleotides agree with TRBD2. V trimming: 5 bases; J trimming: 6 bases; junction bases outside the gene matches: 8. Germline assignment: CDR1 LGHDT and CDR2 YNNKEL (reference sequence). The CDR3 is made up of 15 amino acids. The CDR3 region has the DNA TGTGCCAGCAGCGGCTATGCGGGAGGATCCGGGGAGCTGTTTTTT. Protein sequence: CASSGYAGGSGELFF.